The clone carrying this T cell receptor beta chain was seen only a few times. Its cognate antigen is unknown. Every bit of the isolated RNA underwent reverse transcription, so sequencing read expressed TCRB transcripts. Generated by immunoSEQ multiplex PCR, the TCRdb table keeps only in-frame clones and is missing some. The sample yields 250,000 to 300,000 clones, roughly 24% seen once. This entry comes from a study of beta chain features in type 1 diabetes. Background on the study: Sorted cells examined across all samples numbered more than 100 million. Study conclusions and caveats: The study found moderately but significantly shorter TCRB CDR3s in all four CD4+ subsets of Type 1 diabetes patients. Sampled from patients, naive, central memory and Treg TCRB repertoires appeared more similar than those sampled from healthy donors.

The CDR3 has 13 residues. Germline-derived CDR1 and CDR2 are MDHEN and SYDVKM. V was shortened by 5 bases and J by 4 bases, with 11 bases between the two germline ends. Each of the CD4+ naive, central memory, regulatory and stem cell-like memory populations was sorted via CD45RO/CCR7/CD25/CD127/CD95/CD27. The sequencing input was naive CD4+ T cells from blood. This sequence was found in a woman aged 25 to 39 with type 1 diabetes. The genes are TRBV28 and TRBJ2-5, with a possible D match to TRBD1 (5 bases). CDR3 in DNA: TGTGCCAGCAGTAGGGGAAGCGCAGAGACCCAGTACTTC. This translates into CASSRGSAETQYF.